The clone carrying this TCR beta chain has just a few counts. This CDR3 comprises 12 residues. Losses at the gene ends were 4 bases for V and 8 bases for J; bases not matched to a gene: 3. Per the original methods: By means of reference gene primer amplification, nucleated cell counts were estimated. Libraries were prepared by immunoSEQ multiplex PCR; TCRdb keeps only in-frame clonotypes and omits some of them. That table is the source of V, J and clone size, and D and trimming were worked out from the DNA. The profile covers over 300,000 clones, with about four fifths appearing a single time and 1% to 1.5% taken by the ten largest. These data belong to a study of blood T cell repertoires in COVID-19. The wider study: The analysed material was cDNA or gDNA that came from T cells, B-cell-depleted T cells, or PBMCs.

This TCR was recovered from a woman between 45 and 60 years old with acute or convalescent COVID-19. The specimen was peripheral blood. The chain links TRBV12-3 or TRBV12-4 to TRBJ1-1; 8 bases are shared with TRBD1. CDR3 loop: CASSSRTGEAFF. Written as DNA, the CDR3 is TGTGCCAGCAGTTCTAGGACAGGGGAAGCTTTCTTT.